This entry concerns a single T cell receptor (beta chain). The assay was immunoSEQ multiplex PCR, and TCRdb's table has in-frame clones only and misses some. The sample lists some 190,000 clones; roughly 77% were seen once. This CDR3 has 12 residues. The germline CDR1 and CDR2 sequences are SGHAT and FQNNGV. Trimming left V 5 bases short and J 0 bases short, with 4 bases between. The data derive from a study of blood T cell repertoires in COVID-19. Study information: The cDNA or gDNA used as material had been derived from T cells, B-cell-depleted T cells, or PBMCs.

This sequence originates from a woman aged 45-59 years with acute COVID-19. The sample was PBMCs or T cells enriched from blood (not recorded which). The chain couples TRBV11-2 to TRBJ1-2; D is ambiguous. The CDR3, as DNA: TGTGCCAGCAGCCCGGCTAACTATGGCTACACCTTC. It codes for CASSPANYGYTF.